The present T cell receptor beta chain was sequenced within a study of blood T cell repertoires in COVID-19. Overall study context: The cDNA or gDNA used as material had been derived from T cells, B-cell-depleted T cells, or PBMCs.

The authors' processing: From reference gene primer amplification, estimates of nucleated cell counts were derived. This table comes from immunoSEQ multiplex PCR, and its TCRdb copy is limited to in-frame clones, with some not included. V and J calls and clone size are as listed in that table; D and trimming were resolved from the DNA. The table includes fewer than 250,000 clones, nearly 85% detected once. The germline V gene has CDR1 LGHNA and CDR2 YNFKEQ. The V segment lost 2 bases and the J segment 2 bases; nucleotides outside the gene matches: 13. The CDR3 length is 19 residues. The sample holds one count of this clone.

V usage is TRBV4-2 and J usage is TRBJ1-3; 9 nucleotides line up with TRBD1. Sample: peripheral blood. The TCR sequence derives from a human donor in a cohort sampled during active COVID-19. The CDR3 nucleotides read TGTGCCAGCAGCCAAACACCGGGACAGGGTCGACTTCCTGGAAACACCATATATTTT. Amino acids: CASSQTPGQGRLPGNTIYF.